This TCR beta chain was identified in a study of PD-1 blockade in classical Hodgkin lymphoma. General study findings and limits: No one has yet defined what causes the repertoire differences, which may be disease activity or prior therapy. TCR diversity rose significantly by C4D1 in CD4+ but not CD8+ cells. Baseline diversity in complete responders resembled that of newly diagnosed patients.

Exposure to brentuximab vedotin varied, and each patient had relapsed following autologous stem cell transplantation. The protocol was immunoSEQ multiplex PCR, while the TCRdb copy is restricted to in-frame clones and leaves out a portion. Among around 36,000 clones listed, over 70% were seen once. CDR1 is MNHEY, CDR2 SVGAGI, per germline. The J segment lost 5 bases and the V segment lost 4 bases, leaving 9 bases of the junction unmatched. The CDR3 contains 15 residues. Turning to this clone: The antigen remains undetermined.

The specimen was peripheral blood mononuclear cells (PBMCs), collected at baseline. The receptor's source is a human donor with classical Hodgkin lymphoma. This sequence joins TRBV6-5 and TRBJ2-7, with 9 bases aligning to TRBD2. The DNA of the CDR3 is TGTGCCAGCAGTTTAGCGGGAGTTAACAAGGACGAGCAGTACTTC. This encodes CASSLAGVNKDEQYF.